This TCR beta chain is drawn from a study of CD8+CD57+ T cells in acquired aplastic anemia. Turning to the study itself: The average for DNA from sorted CD4+ and CD8+ cells was 3 to 3.5 ug. Whole-study findings and limits: Patients and controls had CD8+ Simpson's diversity values that were not significantly distinct.

Worth noting for this clonotype: Its target is unknown.

Both TCR beta VDJ combination and CDR3 sequence profiling were carried out. Genomic DNA was the template for this profiling. From the reads, TCRdb called clonotypes with MiXCR, one entry per CDR3 protein. The data contain some 120,000 distinct CDR3 sequences, around 48% of them singletons. Sequencing was carried out using sorted CD4+, CD8+, or CD8+CD57+ T cells (not recorded which) from PBMCs. The sequence was collected from a human donor in good health, serving as a control.

The CDR3 sequence is CATSRLGHQNYGYTF. In DNA form, the CDR3 reads TGTGCCACCAGCAGGCTGGGACATCAGAACTATGGCTACACCTTC. V is TRBV15 and J is TRBJ1-2, with D maybe TRBD1 (6 bases). The germline V and J ends were trimmed by 3 bases and 2 bases, with 13 bases remaining between them. Germline V gives CDR1 LNHNV, CDR2 YYDKDF (reference sequence). The CDR3 runs to 15 residues. Looking up the rest from reference TRBV15 and TRBJ1-2 gives the full variable domain: DAMVIQNPRYQVTQFGKPVTLSCSQTLNHNVMYWYQQKSSQAPKLLFHYYDKDFNNEADTPDNFQSRRPNTSFCFLDIRSPGLGDTAMYLCATSRLGHQNYGYTFGSGTRLTVV.